Each of the 8 T cell receptor beta chains below was sequenced from the same sample in a study of shared clonotypes between healthy human individuals. Generated by immunoSEQ multiplex PCR, the TCRdb table keeps only in-frame clones and is missing some. The data hold 950,000 to 1,100,000 clones, with roughly 70% observed a single time. Sequences were obtained from memory CD4+ T cells sorted from blood. Specified subset: CD45RA-negative fraction. The receptors were gathered from a man aged 18 to 30 in good health.

This chain uses TRBV6-5 with TRBJ1-2; 9 nucleotides line up with TRBD1. Germline V gene lookup returns CDR1 MNHEY and CDR2 SVGAGI. V was pared by 4 bases and J by 8 bases, with 14 bases of the junction left unmatched. The length of the CDR3 is 16 residues. DNA of the CDR3: TGTGCCAGCAGTTCCGGGACAGGGAGGACTGTGCGGGGCTACACCTTC. Translated: CASSSGTGRTVRGYTF.

The CDR3 is CASRRGQAYEQYF. The CDR3 nucleotides read TGTGCCAGCCGGCGGGGACAGGCGTACGAGCAGTACTTC. This chain connects TRBV6-5 to TRBJ2-7; 8 nucleotides match TRBD1. V trimming: 8 bases; J trimming: 4 bases; junction bases outside the gene matches: 7. Looked up from germline, CDR1 is MNHEY and CDR2 is SVGAGI. CDR3 length: 13 residues.

The CDR3 region has the DNA TGCAGCGTACGAGCGGGAAACACCGGGGAGCTGTTTTTT. Protein sequence: CSVRAGNTGELFF. The chain is built from TRBV29-1 and TRBJ2-2; 7 nucleotides agree with TRBD2. The germline gives CDR1 SQVTM, CDR2 ANQGSEA. The CDR3 covers 13 residues. Trimming removed 6 bases from V and 2 bases from J; junction bases left unmatched: 3.

V gene TRBV27 combines with J gene TRBJ2-3, with 10 bases lining up with TRBD2. Germline V gene sequence: CDR1 MNHEY, CDR2 SMNVEV (reference sequence). This CDR3 has 17 amino acids. Trimming removed 2 bases from V and 0 bases from J; junction bases left unmatched: 5. CDR3 loop: CASSLRGLAASTDTQYF. The CDR3 DNA follows: TGTGCCAGCAGTTTACGCGGACTAGCGGCGAGCACAGATACGCAGTATTTT.

About this clone itself: One base away lies a much larger clone, so this may be a sequencing read error. This rearrangement joins TRBV5-1 to TRBJ1-1, with D possibly being TRBD1 (6 bases). The CDR3 loop spans 13 amino acids. Germline CDR1 is SGHRS and CDR2 is YFSETQ. Trimming removed 5 bases at V and 1 base at J, with 9 bases between. CDR3 sequence reads: CASSVDRNTEAFF. As DNA, the CDR3 is TGCGCCAGCAGTGTGGACAGGAACACTGAAGCTTTCTTT.

The V gene is TRBV5-6, the J gene TRBJ1-6; 7 positions match TRBD1. The CDR3 is made up of 17 amino acids. Germline trimming cut 0 bases from V and 7 bases from J; bases unmatched to any gene: 10. The germline CDR1 and CDR2 sequences are SGHDT and YYEEEE. CDR3 loop: CASSLEGGQMKNSPLHF. The CDR3 bases are TGTGCCAGCAGCTTGGAGGGGGGACAGATGAAGAATTCACCCCTCCACTTT.

The sample holds a few counts of this clone. The chain uses TRBV7-2 and TRBJ1-6, with a weak D call TRBD1 (5 bases). Per germline, CDR1 SGHTA and CDR2 FQGNSA. V was shortened by 2 bases and J by 7 bases, with 12 bases between the two germline ends. The CDR3 is 15 residues long. The CDR3 region is CASSLYGGGNSPLHF. For the CDR3, the DNA is TGTGCCAGCAGCTTATATGGGGGTGGAAATTCACCCCTCCACTTT. Full variable domain (rest looked up from reference TRBV7-2 and TRBJ1-6): GAGVSQSPSNKVTEKGKDVELRCDPISGHTALYWYRQSLGQGLEFLIYFQGNSAPDKSGLPSDRFSAERTGGSVSTLTIQRTQQEDSAVYLCASSLYGGGNSPLHFGNGTRLTVT.

This sequence joins TRBV9 and TRBJ2-2, with D tentatively TRBD1 (5 bases). The ends were cut back, 4 bases at V and 4 bases at J, with 14 bases in the middle. Per the germline V gene, CDR1 is SGDLS and CDR2 is YYNGEE. There are 15 residues in the CDR3. CDR3 sequence: CASSSQVGPTGELFF. In DNA, the CDR3 is TGTGCCAGCAGCTCACAGGTCGGCCCCACCGGGGAGCTGTTTTTT.